A single sample gave rise to the 5 T cell receptor beta chains below, sequenced in a study of T cell repertoires in cytomegalovirus infection. Their cognate antigens are unknown. From the reads, TCRdb called clonotypes with MiXCR, one entry per CDR3 protein. The data contain about 830,000 distinct CDR3 sequences, about 33% of them singletons. The sample consisted of cultured CD8+ T cells from PBMCs, taken from culture after CMV antigen stimulation. The origin of the receptors is a human donor in good health (CMV status not recorded). Some clones in this sample may be carry-over from other donors' samples.

J is TRBJ2-3 and V is TRBV4-3; 9 positions match TRBD2. The trim removed 0 bases at V and 2 bases at J, leaving 6 bases unmatched. This CDR3 is built from 17 residues. The germline V gene has CDR1 LGHNA and CDR2 YSLEER. CDR3: CASSQDSSGGFTDTQYF. CDR3 DNA sequence: TGCGCCAGCAGCCAAGATAGCAGCGGGGGGTTCACAGATACGCAGTATTTT.

The chain couples TRBV4-2 to TRBJ1-1; TRBD1 might be the D (5 bases). The CDR3 runs to 15 residues. Germline V gene lookup returns CDR1 LGHNA and CDR2 YNFKEQ. The germline V and J ends were trimmed by 1 base and 0 bases, with 9 bases remaining between them. CDR3 protein: CASSQVDRLNTEAFF. The CDR3 DNA sequence: TGTGCCAGCAGCCAAGTAGACAGATTGAACACTGAAGCTTTCTTT.

This clonotype came up many times. The chain uses TRBV7-6 and TRBJ2-2; the D call may be TRBD1 or TRBD2 (6 bases each). Per the germline V gene, CDR1 is SGHVS and CDR2 is FNYEAQ. CDR3 length: 18 residues. The V gene lost 5 bases and the J gene lost 2 bases, with 21 bases spanning the gap. For the CDR3, the DNA is TGTGCCAGCAGCCCGGGGGTTCTTGGACAGACAAACACCGGGGAGCTGTTTTTT. It translates to CASSPGVLGQTNTGELFF.

The chain joins TRBV7-6 to TRBJ2-7, with D perhaps TRBD1 (6 bases). V was pared by 4 bases and J by 4 bases, with 11 bases between. The CDR3 has 13 residues. Germline CDR1 and CDR2: SGHVS and FNYEAQ. CDR3 DNA sequence: TGTGCCAGCAGCTCACATCAGGGGTACGAGCAGTACTTC. It specifies CASSSHQGYEQYF. Filled out from reference TRBV7-6 and TRBJ2-7, the complete variable domain reads GAGVSQSPRYKVTKRGQDVALRCDPISGHVSLYWYRQALGQGPEFLTYFNYEAQQDKSGLPNDRFSAERPEGSISTLTIQRTEQRDSAMYRCASSSHQGYEQYFGPGTRLTVT.

The V gene is TRBV7-6, the J gene TRBJ2-3; 10 bases agree with TRBD1. V shed 2 bases and J 5 bases; nucleotides not matched to a gene: 4. This CDR3 is 15 amino acids long. Germline lookup yields CDR1 SGHVS and CDR2 FNYEAQ. The CDR3 loop reads CASSLTGQGIDTQYF. For the CDR3, the DNA is TGTGCCAGCAGCTTAACGGGACAGGGGATAGATACGCAGTATTTT.